Shown below are 30 T cell receptor beta chains from a single sample sequenced in a study of T cells in narcolepsy. The assay was immunoSEQ multiplex PCR, and TCRdb's table has in-frame clones only and misses some. This table holds approximately 31,000 clones, around 80% found once. Sequenced: CD45RA- memory CD4+ T cells from PBMCs. The receptors originated from a human donor with narcolepsy.

The V call is TRBV19, the J call TRBJ1-2, with TRBD1 identical over 7 bases. The V gene end was trimmed by 6 bases and the J gene end by 4 bases; junction bases not matched to a gene: 5. This CDR3 is 13 amino acids long. Looked up from germline, CDR1 is LNHDA and CDR2 is SQIVND (reference sequence). The CDR3 DNA follows: TGTGCCAGTAGGGGACAGTCCCTCTATGGCTACACCTTC. Translation: CASRGQSLYGYTF.

The chain recombines TRBV19 with TRBJ1-5; D not certain. The CDR3 is 13 amino acids. V lost 6 bases, J lost 10 bases, and 16 bases lay in between. CDR1 is LNHDA, CDR2 SQIVND, per germline (reference sequence). The CDR3 is CASSQDREDPQHF. Here the CDR3 DNA reads TGTGCCAGTAGCCAGGACCGTGAGGATCCCCAGCATTTT.

The V gene is TRBV7-6, the J gene TRBJ2-3, with a possible D match to TRBD1 (5 bases). V was pared by 0 bases and J by 0 bases, with 7 bases between. Germline-derived CDR1 and CDR2 are SGHVS and FNYEAQ. The length of the CDR3 is 15 residues. CDR3 DNA: TGTGCCAGCAGCTTAGCTGGGGCGAGCACAGATACGCAGTATTTT. It translates to CASSLAGASTDTQYF.

The gene calls are TRBV5-1 and TRBJ1-2; D ambiguous. CDR1 and CDR2 from the germline V gene are SGHRS and YFSETQ. Between the trimmed V and J ends, which lost 4 bases and 0 bases, there was a span of 19 bases. The CDR3 is 17 amino acids. CDR3 loop: CASSPNVRLITNYGYTF. CDR3 bases: TGCGCCAGCAGCCCCAATGTTCGACTCATCACTAACTATGGCTACACCTTC. Based on the CDR3 plus reference TRBV5-1 and TRBJ1-2, the full variable domain is KAGVTQTPRYLIKTRGQQVTLSCSPISGHRSVSWYQQTPGQGLQFLFEYFSETQRNKGNFPGRFSGRQFSNSRSEMNVSTLELGDSALYLCASSPNVRLITNYGYTFGSGTRLTVV.

This clone came up once. The chain links TRBV4-2 to TRBJ1-2; D not resolved. Trimming took 0 bases from V and 1 from J, leaving 12 bases between them. Per the germline V gene, CDR1 is LGHNA and CDR2 is YNFKEQ. The CDR3 is 16 amino acids. CDR3 sequence reads: CASSQESPVFNYGYTF. The CDR3 nucleotides read TGTGCCAGCAGCCAAGAAAGCCCAGTGTTTAACTATGGCTACACCTTC.

The sample holds a few counts of this clone. Other DNA sequences of this sample code for an identical CDR3. V usage is TRBV27 and J usage is TRBJ1-2, with D possibly TRBD1 on 5 matching bases. V was cut by 3 bases and J by 2 bases, with 7 bases left in between. This CDR3 has 13 amino acids. Germline assignment: CDR1 MNHEY and CDR2 SMNVEV (reference sequence). As DNA, the CDR3 is TGTGCCAGCAGTTTCGAGGGGAACTATGGCTACACCTTC. Encoded protein: CASSFEGNYGYTF.

This chain joins TRBV4-1 and TRBJ1-2; 7 positions agree with TRBD1. Germline CDR1 reads MGHRA; CDR2 reads YSYEKL. This CDR3 region has 17 residues. V trimming: 3 bases; J trimming: 5 bases; junction bases outside the gene matches: 15. This chain's CDR3 is CASSHPFEKQGRYGYTF. CDR3 bases: TGCGCCAGCAGCCACCCTTTTGAGAAACAGGGGAGGTATGGCTACACCTTC.

This chain uses TRBV19 with TRBJ1-1, with D perhaps TRBD1 (5 bases). The CDR3 sequence is 13 residues long. The V gene's germline CDR1 is LNHDA and CDR2 SQIVND (reference sequence). V was cut by 7 bases and J by 8 bases, with 17 bases left in between. The CDR3, as DNA: TGTGCCAGTACCCTGGGGGGGAGGGTCGAAGCTTTCTTT. The encoded protein is CASTLGGRVEAFF.

This chain's CDR3 is CASSLWAEGQPQHF. The CDR3 bases are TGTGCCAGCAGTTTATGGGCAGAGGGGCAGCCCCAGCATTTT. V is TRBV27 and J is TRBJ1-5, with D maybe TRBD1 (5 bases). The V end was cut by 1 base, the J end by 7 bases, with 11 bases between. Looked up from germline, CDR1 is MNHEY and CDR2 is SMNVEV (reference sequence). The CDR3 covers 14 residues.

This chain joins TRBV10-3 and TRBJ2-2; 7 bases match TRBD2. Germline CDR1 reads ENHRY; CDR2 reads SYGVKD. This CDR3 comprises 14 residues. V trimming: 6 bases; J trimming: 4 bases; junction bases outside the gene matches: 5. CDR3 nucleotides: TGTGCCATCAGCCCAACTAGCGCCACCGGGGAGCTGTTTTTT. Amino acid sequence: CAISPTSATGELFF.

The sample holds one count of this clone. Written as DNA, the CDR3 is TGCGCCAGCAGCTTGGTATCCCGGGTTGAGACCCAGTACTTC. It is translated as CASSLVSRVETQYF. V gene TRBV5-1 combines with J gene TRBJ2-5; unclear D gene. V was trimmed by 0 bases and J by 5 bases, leaving 11 bases between them. Germline assignment: CDR1 SGHRS and CDR2 YFSETQ. This CDR3 contains 14 residues.

V is TRBV20-1 and J is TRBJ1-4; D gene uncertain. The CDR3 covers 11 residues. Germline V CDR1 and CDR2: DFQATT, SNEGSKA (reference sequence). V was trimmed by 1 base and J by 5 bases, leaving 2 bases between them. For the CDR3, the DNA is TGCAGTGCTAGAGGGAATGAAAAACTGTTTTTT. Encoded protein: CSARGNEKLFF.

This clone was seen once. This chain connects TRBV19 to TRBJ2-1, with 9 bases lining up with TRBD1. This CDR3 region has 13 residues. Germline V CDR1 and CDR2: LNHDA, SQIVND (reference sequence). With V trimmed by 5 bases and J by 11 bases, 7 bases remained unmatched. CDR3 amino acids: CASSVGQGNKQFF. DNA of the CDR3: TGTGCCAGTAGTGTTGGACAGGGGAATAAGCAGTTCTTC.

The V call is TRBV2, the J call TRBJ2-2; the match to TRBD2 covers 15 bases. The CDR3 has 20 amino acids. V lost 5 bases, J lost 6 bases, and 16 bases stayed unmatched. Germline V gene data show CDR1 as SNHLY and CDR2 as FYNNEI. CDR3 nucleotides: TGTGCCAGCAGTTACAAGAGACCGGGACTAGCGGGGGGCCGCCCCGGGGAGCTGTTTTTT. Protein product: CASSYKRPGLAGGRPGELFF.

This clone was counted once. The rearrangement links TRBV11-2 to TRBJ2-3; no definite D call. The CDR3 spans 14 residues. Germline-derived CDR1 and CDR2 are SGHAT and FQNNGV. V lost 5 bases to trimming and J lost 4 bases, with 13 bases between them. CDR3 residues: CASSPLFTSDTQYF. The CDR3 bases are TGTGCCAGCAGCCCCCTATTTACTTCAGATACGCAGTATTTT. Full variable domain (missing parts from reference TRBV11-2 and TRBJ2-3): EAGVAQSPRYKIIEKRQSVAFWCNPISGHATLYWYQQILGQGPKLLIQFQNNGVVDDSQLPKDRFSAERLKGVDSTLKIQPAKLEDSAVYLCASSPLFTSDTQYFGPGTRLTVL.

Within the sample, this clone is medium-sized (0.01 to 0.1%). The chain couples TRBV19 to TRBJ2-7, with D possibly being TRBD1 (5 bases). This CDR3 spans 13 amino acids. CDR1 is LNHDA, CDR2 SQIVND, per germline (reference sequence). V lost 4 bases, J lost 2 bases, and 9 bases lay in between. As DNA, the CDR3 is TGTGCCAGTAGTAAGGACACAACCTACGAGCAGTACTTC. This codes for CASSKDTTYEQYF.

This clone was recorded only once. The chain links TRBV7-8 to TRBJ2-7, with 7 positions matching TRBD2. The germline V gene has CDR1 SGHVS and CDR2 FQNEAQ. J was trimmed by 5 bases and V by 0 bases; bases with no gene match: 10. The CDR3 covers 16 residues. CDR3 sequence reads: CASSLASTSRFNEQYF. CDR3 sequence (DNA): TGTGCCAGCAGCTTAGCGTCGACTAGCAGGTTCAACGAGCAGTACTTC.

The genes are TRBV10-3 and TRBJ2-3, with TRBD2 matching over 7 bases. Unmatched junction bases numbered 1, after V lost 5 bases and J lost 2 bases. This CDR3 is 13 amino acids long. Per germline, CDR1 ENHRY and CDR2 SYGVKD. The CDR3 DNA reads as TGTGCCATCAGTAGACTAGCCACAGATACGCAGTATTTT. This translates into CAISRLATDTQYF.

Only one count was recorded for this clone. The chain links TRBV11-2 to TRBJ2-2; the D is unclear. The CDR3 sequence is 13 residues long. V lost 5 bases to trimming and J lost 5 bases, with 9 bases between them. Germline V gene sequence: CDR1 SGHAT, CDR2 FQNNGV. The CDR3 spells CASSGVGTGELFF. The DNA for the CDR3 is TGTGCCAGCAGCGGGGTCGGGACCGGGGAGCTGTTTTTT. Full variable domain (missing parts from reference TRBV11-2 and TRBJ2-2): EAGVAQSPRYKIIEKRQSVAFWCNPISGHATLYWYQQILGQGPKLLIQFQNNGVVDDSQLPKDRFSAERLKGVDSTLKIQPAKLEDSAVYLCASSGVGTGELFFGEGSRLTVL.

The rearrangement uses TRBV28 and TRBJ1-1, with D perhaps matching TRBD1 (6 bases). The CDR3 is 12 residues long. Trimming took 11 bases from V and 6 from J, leaving 16 bases between them. Germline V gene data show CDR1 as MDHEN and CDR2 as SYDVKM. In nucleotides, the CDR3 is TGTGCCGGCTCACAGGGTTCGTCTGAAGCTTTCTTT. Amino acids: CAGSQGSSEAFF.

J is TRBJ2-3 and V is TRBV11-2; 8 bases agree with TRBD2. Trimming took 3 bases from V and 3 from J; bases not matched to a gene: 5. This CDR3 has 15 amino acids. CDR1 is SGHAT, CDR2 FQNNGV, per germline. Written as DNA, the CDR3 is TGTGCCAGCAGCTTTGGACTAGCAGGAACAGATACGCAGTATTTT. Translating gives CASSFGLAGTDTQYF.

This clone was detected a few times. The chain joins TRBV11-3 to TRBJ1-1, with TRBD1 identical over 7 bases. The CDR3 has 11 amino acids. Losses at the gene ends were 7 bases for V and 8 bases for J; bases not matched to a gene: 4. Germline V gene lookup returns CDR1 SGHNT and CDR2 YENEEA. CDR3 protein: CASTKTGEAFF. The CDR3 nucleotides read TGTGCCAGCACCAAGACAGGGGAAGCTTTCTTT.

CDR3 residues: CAWSVTQNTEAFF. CDR3 DNA: TGTGCCTGGAGTGTTACACAGAACACTGAAGCTTTCTTT. The V gene is TRBV30, the J gene TRBJ1-1; D is unresolved. V shed 0 bases and J shed 1 base, with 6 bases lying between them. The CDR3 sequence is 13 residues long. Germline V gene sequence: CDR1 GTSNPN, CDR2 SVGIG (reference sequence). Full variable domain (outside the CDR3, taken from reference TRBV30 and TRBJ1-1): SQTIHQWPATLVQPVGSPLSLECTVEGTSNPNLYWYRQAAGRGLQLLFYSVGIGQISSEVPQNLSASRPQDRQFILSSKKLLLSDSGFYLCAWSVTQNTEAFFGQGTRLTVV.

To note about this clone: The sample carries other DNA sequences with the same CDR3. This sequence joins TRBV11-3 and TRBJ1-1; D call uncertain. This CDR3 is 13 amino acids long. V gave up 2 bases and J gave up 3 bases, with 7 bases separating them. Germline-derived CDR1 and CDR2 are SGHNT and YENEEA. The CDR3 DNA sequence: TGTGCCAGCAGCTTAAGTGGGGACACTGAAGCTTTCTTT. Residues: CASSLSGDTEAFF.

This chain uses TRBV4-1 with TRBJ2-2; 10 positions match TRBD2. In germline, CDR1 is MGHRA, CDR2 YSYEKL. Trimming cost V 3 bases and J 5 bases; bases outside gene matches: 15. CDR3 length: 19 amino acids. CDR3 bases: TGCGCCAGCAGCCACTCCTCCCCAGAGAGAGCGGGAGGGACCGGGGAGCTGTTTTTT. It is translated as CASSHSSPERAGGTGELFF.

A remark on this clone: Additional DNA sequences in this sample encode the identical CDR3. The chain carries TRBV6-6 and TRBJ1-2; D gene uncertain. Germline values: CDR1 MNHNY, CDR2 SVGAGI (reference sequence). This CDR3 region has 13 residues. The V and J ends lost 0 bases and 2 bases respectively, with 4 bases between them. CDR3 region: CASSYSVNYGYTF. DNA of the CDR3: TGTGCCAGCAGTTACTCAGTCAACTATGGCTACACCTTC.

This chain connects TRBV19 to TRBJ1-2; unclear D gene. Deletions cut 0 bases from V and 2 bases from J, with 7 bases between. This CDR3 region has 14 residues. CDR1 and CDR2 (germline): LNHDA, SQIVND (reference sequence). CDR3 amino acids: CASSIDRWNYGYTF. CDR3 coding DNA: TGTGCCAGTAGTATAGACAGATGGAACTATGGCTACACCTTC.

The chain recombines TRBV5-8 with TRBJ2-5; maybe TRBD2 (6 bases). The tail of the sequence fits TRBJ2-7 better, so the J call may be wrong. The CDR3 contains 16 residues. CDR1 and CDR2 (germline): SGHTS, YDEGEE. CDR3 region: CASSLGWRGSSYEQYF. CDR3 DNA sequence: TGTGCCAGCAGCTTGGGTTGGCGGGGAAGCTCCTACGAGCAGTACTTC.

The chain joins TRBV19 to TRBJ2-5; TRBD2 is a possible D gene (5 bases). The germline V gene has CDR1 LNHDA and CDR2 SQIVND (reference sequence). V gave up 2 bases and J gave up 4 bases, with 14 bases separating them. This CDR3 has 15 residues. CDR3 protein: CASSIKRSRGETQYF. DNA for the CDR3: TGTGCCAGTAGTATAAAGAGGAGTCGGGGAGAGACCCAGTACTTC.

The gene calls are TRBV15 and TRBJ1-5; D might be TRBD1 (5 bases). This CDR3 has 14 residues. Germline values: CDR1 LNHNV, CDR2 YYDKDF (reference sequence). The V and J ends lost 4 bases and 2 bases respectively, with 9 bases between them. The CDR3: CATSKRGGNQPQHF. The CDR3, as DNA: TGTGCCACCAGCAAACGGGGCGGCAATCAGCCCCAGCATTTT.